The text below deals with one T cell receptor beta chain. In contrast to the negatively isolated CD8+ and CD4+ T cells, TEMRA cells were FACS-enriched. This entry belongs to a study of CD8 T cells in Susac syndrome. At the level of the study: More than 5 sequenced Susac syndrome patients had clinically active disease, while eight or nine were in remission.

CDR1 and CDR2 (germline): MNHEY, SMNVEV (reference sequence). This CDR3 is built from 15 residues. V lost 6 bases and J 0 bases, leaving 15 bases between the germline ends. Random hexamers served to reverse transcribe roughly 0.5 to 1 ug RNA. A multiplex approach, immunoSEQ multiplex PCR, amplified TCR beta CDR3 across 54 Vbeta and 13 Jbeta. MiXCR, run by TCRdb on the immunoSEQ multiplex PCR reads, gives a single entry per CDR3 protein. The sample holds about 180,000 distinct CDR3 sequences, roughly 94% seen once. Material for sequencing was CD4+ T cells from PBMCs. V usage is TRBV27 and J usage is TRBJ2-7; no definite D call. The TCR originated in a human donor with Susac syndrome. CDR3: CASRKDAPSSYEQYF. The CDR3 DNA reads TGTGCCAGCAGGAAGGACGCCCCGAGCTCCTACGAGCAGTACTTC.